This note documents a single T cell receptor beta chain sequence. This CDR3 has 15 amino acids. The V end lost 3 bases, the J end lost 2 bases, and 11 bases lay between the germline ends. The germline V gene encodes CDR1 SGHTA and CDR2 FQGNSA. This sample stems from a study of T-cell memory formation after mild COVID-19. TCRdb recomputed calls from the 5' RACE reads with MiXCR, one row per CDR3 protein. The data contain 400,000 or so distinct CDR3 sequences, around 20% of them singletons. What was sequenced was PBMCs or a T cell subset sorted from them (not recorded which). This clonotype was obtained from an adult woman who had mild COVID-19 (a few samples of this study predate the infection). Cell type and time point are not known. This chain uses TRBV7-2 with TRBJ2-1, with a possible D match to TRBD2 (5 bases). CDR3 sequence reads: CASSLFEGTYNEQFF. CDR3 sequence (DNA): TGTGCCAGCAGCTTGTTCGAGGGAACCTACAATGAGCAGTTCTTC. The full variable domain, with the rest looked up from reference TRBV7-2 and TRBJ2-1, is GAGVSQSPSNKVTEKGKDVELRCDPISGHTALYWYRQSLGQGLEFLIYFQGNSAPDKSGLPSDRFSAERTGGSVSTLTIQRTQQEDSAVYLCASSLFEGTYNEQFFGPGTRLTVL.